Below are 28 T cell receptor beta chains sequenced from a single sample in a study of blood T cell repertoires in COVID-19. TCRdb's table, derived via immunoSEQ multiplex PCR, lists solely in-frame clones and lacks some. The sample includes some 220,000 clones, about 86% seen only once; the top ten take approximately 3.1%. The sequencing sample was made of PBMCs or T cells enriched from blood (not recorded which). These receptors were collected from a woman in her fifties or sixties in a cohort exposed to, infected with or recovered from COVID-19 (not recorded which).

As concerns this clone: The same CDR3 also results from other DNA sequences found in this sample. CDR3 sequence reads: CASSLRVNTEAFF. CDR3 DNA sequence: TGTGCCAGCAGTTTGCGGGTCAACACTGAAGCTTTCTTT. The chain carries TRBV12-3 or TRBV12-4 and TRBJ1-1; D not certain. The CDR3 contains 13 residues. V lost 3 bases and J lost 2, with 7 bases in between.

This clone came up a few times. The chain employs TRBV19 and TRBJ2-7; D is undetermined. Trimming took 4 bases from V and 5 from J, leaving 12 bases between them. The CDR3 sequence is 13 residues long. CDR1 LNHDA and CDR2 SQIVND come from the germline V gene (reference sequence). CDR3 sequence: CASSRQRSNEQYF. The DNA for the CDR3 is TGTGCCAGTAGTAGGCAGAGGTCCAACGAGCAGTACTTC.

This chain connects TRBV7-2 to TRBJ1-2; D is possibly TRBD1 (6 bases). Germline lookup yields CDR1 SGHTA and CDR2 FQGNSA. V was shortened by 7 bases and J by 2 bases, with 20 bases between the two germline ends. The CDR3 length is 16 residues. The CDR3 DNA sequence: TGTGCCAGCACCCTGATGGGGGGGGCCTCGAACTATGGCTACACCTTC. Its translation is CASTLMGGASNYGYTF.

The chain carries TRBV5-1 and TRBJ2-1; tentatively, D is TRBD1 (6 bases). The CDR3 length is 13 residues. Trimming took 4 bases from V and 7 from J, leaving 12 bases between them. Germline CDR1 is SGHRS and CDR2 is YFSETQ. The CDR3 bases are TGCGCCAGCAGCACGGGACAACAAAATGAGCAGTTCTTC. This encodes CASSTGQQNEQFF.

The rearrangement uses TRBV21-1 and TRBJ2-2; the table's TRBD2 call for D was not verified on the DNA. TRBV21-1 is reported as a pseudogene. The CDR3 extends over 12 amino acids. The DNA of the CDR3 is TGTGCCAGCAGCAAACGTACCGGGGAGCTGTTTTTT. Residues: CASSKRTGELFF.

This chain uses TRBV11-2 with TRBJ2-7; D perhaps matches TRBD1 (6 bases). There are 14 residues in the CDR3. V was clipped by 4 bases and J by 9 bases, with 19 bases between them. Germline CDR1 SGHAT, CDR2 FQNNGV. The CDR3 coding sequence is TGTGCCAGCAGCTCCCAAACGACAGGCCTGAGGCAGTACTTC. This translates into CASSSQTTGLRQYF.

The chain carries TRBV3-1 (or the pseudogene TRBV3-2) and TRBJ2-1; D not certain. The CDR3 runs to 12 residues. V lost 4 bases to trimming and J lost 7 bases, with 8 bases between them. The germline V gene encodes CDR1 LGHDT and CDR2 YNNKEL (reference sequence). The CDR3 DNA reads as TGTGCCAGCAGCCTAGTCTCTAATGAGCAGTTCTTC. Translated: CASSLVSNEQFF.

The chain couples TRBV7-3 to TRBJ1-4, with TRBD1 as a possible D gene (6 bases). The CDR3 consists of 11 residues. Germline CDR1 and CDR2: SGHTA and FQGTGA. V shed 9 bases and J shed 4 bases, with 6 bases lying between them. CDR3 coding DNA: TGTGCCAGACAGGGTAATGAAAAACTGTTTTTT. As protein: CARQGNEKLFF.

The chain joins TRBV19 to TRBJ1-5, with unresolved D. Germline CDR1 reads LNHDA; CDR2 reads SQIVND (reference sequence). The CDR3 is made up of 16 amino acids. V shed 1 base and J shed 5 bases, with 15 bases lying between them. The CDR3: CASSIVAGTTHQPQHF. The CDR3 coding sequence is TGTGCCAGTAGTATAGTGGCAGGTACGACCCATCAGCCCCAGCATTTT.

This clone occurred once. V and J are TRBV9 and TRBJ1-2; D possibly corresponds to TRBD1 (5 bases). Germline CDR1 reads SGDLS; CDR2 reads YYNGEE. Trimming shortened V by 0 bases and J by 8 bases, and 11 bases separated the two germline ends. This CDR3 region has 13 residues. Here the CDR3 DNA reads TGTGCCAGCAGCGTAGTGGGGGGGTACGGCTACACCTTC. Protein product: CASSVVGGYGYTF.

The V gene is TRBV5-8, the J gene TRBJ1-6; TRBD1 agrees at 8 bases. CDR1 and CDR2 from the germline V gene are SGHTS and YDEGEE. The CDR3 runs to 14 residues. V was clipped by 2 bases and J by 9 bases; unmatched bases: 4. CDR3 DNA: TGTGCCAGCAGCTTCGCAGGGGGCCGTTCACCCCTCCACTTT. Its translation: CASSFAGGRSPLHF.

Regarding this clone: The junction and the germline gene differ at one end; a read error may be behind it. The chain links TRBV7-2 to TRBJ2-7, with TRBD2 matching over 10 bases. Germline values: CDR1 SGHTA, CDR2 FQGNSA. This CDR3 has 14 residues. CDR3 sequence reads: CASSLAGADYEQYF. The CDR3 nucleotides read TGTGCCAGCAGCCTAGCGGGGGCCGACTACGAGCAGTACTTC.

This clone was counted once. The chain uses TRBV5-1 and TRBJ1-1; 7 bases line up with TRBD1. The ends lost 5 bases at V and 1 base at J; junction bases unmatched: 5. This CDR3 is built from 14 residues. CDR1 SGHRS and CDR2 YFSETQ come from the germline V gene. The DNA of the CDR3 is TGCGCCAGCAGGCCCGGGACAGAGAACACTGAAGCTTTCTTT. As protein: CASRPGTENTEAFF.

This rearrangement joins TRBV6-9 to TRBJ2-7, with a possible D match to TRBD2 (6 bases). The CDR3 contains 14 residues. V lost 5 bases and J lost 6, with 17 bases in between. CDR1 is MNHGY, CDR2 SVAAGI, per germline. The CDR3 loop is CASSRQGGEREQYF. CDR3 nucleotide sequence: TGTGCCAGCAGTAGGCAGGGAGGTGAACGCGAGCAGTACTTC.

The gene calls are TRBV5-5 and TRBJ2-2, with TRBD1 matching 10 bases. In germline, CDR1 is SGHKS, CDR2 YYEKEE (reference sequence). The junction had 5 bases not matched to a gene; V was cut back by 3 bases and J by 6 bases. CDR3 length: 15 amino acids. Written as DNA, the CDR3 is TGTGCCAGCAGCTGGGACAGGGGAGGGTCCGGGGAGCTGTTTTTT. This translates into CASSWDRGGSGELFF.

The rearrangement uses TRBV2 and TRBJ1-2, with no clear D. Trimming shortened V by 5 bases and J by 4 bases, and 11 bases separated the two germline ends. The CDR3 has 13 residues. In germline, CDR1 is SNHLY, CDR2 FYNNEI. The CDR3 nucleotides are TGTGCCAGCAGTCGGCGGGATGCCTATGGCTACACCTTC. Encoded protein: CASSRRDAYGYTF.

This chain links TRBV5-4 with TRBJ1-5; no reliable D call. V lost 1 base to trimming and J lost 3 bases, with 17 bases between them. This CDR3 region has 17 residues. Germline CDR1 SGHNT, CDR2 YYREEE (reference sequence). In nucleotides, the CDR3 is TGTGCCAGCAGCTTGCCTGGGGAGGACGGGAACAATCAGCCCCAGCATTTT. Translating it yields CASSLPGEDGNNQPQHF.

This chain links TRBV4-3 with TRBJ1-5; D not resolved. Trimming removed 0 bases at V and 3 bases at J, with 3 bases between. Germline values: CDR1 LGHNA, CDR2 YSLEER. The CDR3 length is 13 residues. The CDR3 spells CASSQDINQPQHF. As DNA, the CDR3 is TGCGCCAGCAGCCAAGATATCAATCAGCCCCAGCATTTT.

The rearrangement joins TRBV28 to TRBJ2-7; TRBD1 matches 9 bases. V was clipped by 2 bases and J by 0 bases; unmatched bases: 8. This CDR3 has 17 amino acids. CDR1 MDHEN and CDR2 SYDVKM come from the germline V gene. The CDR3 sequence: CASSLPQGTGSSYEQYF. CDR3 nucleotides: TGTGCCAGCAGTTTACCCCAAGGGACAGGGAGCTCCTACGAGCAGTACTTC.

This clone was counted only a few times. Here the CDR3 reads CASSLIDSTYEQYF. The CDR3 DNA follows: TGCGCCAGCAGCCTGATAGACAGCACCTACGAGCAGTACTTC. The chain recombines TRBV4-1 with TRBJ2-7; D is perhaps TRBD1 (5 bases). Between the trimmed V and J ends, which lost 4 bases and 2 bases, there was a span of 12 bases. The CDR3 consists of 14 residues. Looked up from germline, CDR1 is MGHRA and CDR2 is YSYEKL.

CDR3 amino acids: CASSYGQGLFGELFF. The CDR3 DNA follows: TGTGCCAGCAGTTACGGGCAGGGGTTGTTCGGGGAGCTGTTTTTT. The chain uses TRBV6-5 and TRBJ2-2, with D perhaps TRBD1 (6 bases). The V gene's germline CDR1 is MNHEY and CDR2 SVGAGI. This CDR3 comprises 15 residues. Between the trimmed V and J ends, which lost 2 bases and 7 bases, there was a span of 14 bases.

This chain connects TRBV10-2 to TRBJ1-5; 9 nucleotides align to TRBD1. Germline lookup yields CDR1 WSHSY and CDR2 SAAADI. The CDR3 loop spans 15 amino acids. V trimming: 9 bases; J trimming: 7 bases; junction bases outside the gene matches: 13. CDR3 amino acids: CASTEGGTGYQPQHF. As DNA, the CDR3 is TGCGCCAGTACCGAGGGGGGGACAGGGTACCAGCCCCAGCATTTT.

This clone appeared a few times. The chain combines TRBV6-2 or TRBV6-3 with TRBJ2-1; 10 nucleotides align to TRBD2. The junction had 8 bases not matched to a gene; V was cut back by 4 bases and J by 8 bases. The CDR3 loop spans 15 amino acids. Germline V gives CDR1 MNHEY, CDR2 SVGEGT. CDR3 in amino acids: CASSSVAGGEYEQFF. CDR3 DNA sequence: TGTGCCAGCAGTTCAGTAGCGGGGGGTGAATATGAGCAGTTCTTC.

The rearrangement joins TRBV30 to TRBJ1-3; 7 bases are a match to TRBD1. V gave up 3 bases and J gave up 3 bases; unmatched junction bases: 8. The CDR3 consists of 15 residues. Germline loops: CDR1 GTSNPN, CDR2 SVGIG (reference sequence). The CDR3 is CAWRARGAGGNTIYF. The CDR3 DNA reads as TGTGCCTGGAGAGCCAGGGGGGCAGGTGGAAACACCATATATTTT.

The chain employs TRBV6-2 or TRBV6-3 and TRBJ2-5; 12 bases fit TRBD1. From germline, CDR1 is MNHEY and CDR2 SVGEGT. The CDR3 has 16 amino acids. Unmatched junction bases numbered 6, after V lost 2 bases and J lost 5 bases. CDR3 sequence (DNA): TGTGCCAGCAGTTACCCGGGACAGGGGGCTTCGGAGACCCAGTACTTC. This encodes CASSYPGQGASETQYF.

The chain combines TRBV2 with TRBJ1-5; 8 positions match TRBD1. V lost 6 bases, J lost 2 bases, and 6 bases stayed unmatched. Germline V gene sequence: CDR1 SNHLY, CDR2 FYNNEI. This CDR3 is built from 15 residues. The CDR3 region has the DNA TGTGCCAGCAGGTTGGACAGGGCGGGCAATCAGCCCCAGCATTTT. Its translation: CASRLDRAGNQPQHF.

This CDR3 is CASKTGGPGNTIYF. CDR3 sequence (DNA): TGTGCCAGCAAGACAGGGGGCCCTGGAAACACCATATATTTT. The rearrangement links TRBV28 to TRBJ1-3; 10 bases are shared with TRBD1. The V and J ends lost 7 bases and 2 bases, in that order; junction bases with no gene match: 2. This CDR3 comprises 14 residues. CDR1 is MDHEN, CDR2 SYDVKM, per germline. The full variable domain, completed using reference TRBV28 and TRBJ1-3, is DVKVTQSSRYLVKRTGEKVFLECVQDMDHENMFWYRQDPGLGLRLIYFSYDVKMKEKGDIPEGYSVSREKKERFSLILESASTNQTSMYLCASKTGGPGNTIYFGEGSWLTVV.

The genes are TRBV3-1 (or the pseudogene TRBV3-2) and TRBJ2-7; D is possibly TRBD1 (5 bases). V gave up 4 bases and J gave up 3 bases, with 19 bases separating them. The CDR3 is 16 amino acids. Germline CDR1 reads LGHDT; CDR2 reads YNNKEL (reference sequence). For the CDR3, the DNA is TGTGCCAGCAGCCCATCCCTGGGGCGGTTGAGCTACGAGCAGTACTTC. Translated, it gives CASSPSLGRLSYEQYF.